The clone carrying this TCR beta chain is medium-sized in the sample. From roughly 390 ng of RNA, a library with molecular barcoded alpha/delta and beta/gamma adaptors was made. TCRdb analysed the reads with MiXCR anew, one entry per CDR3 protein. The repertoire consists of approximately 45,000 distinct CDR3 sequences, with around 21% occurring once and the leading ten covering approximately 38%. After removal of 6 bases from V and 9 bases from J, the junction contained 9 bases not matched to a gene. Germline-derived CDR1 and CDR2 are LNHDA and SQIVND (reference sequence). The CDR3 is 15 amino acids. This sample is part of a study of read filtering for tumor transcriptome and immune sequencing.

The V call is TRBV19, the J call TRBJ2-1; 12 bases match TRBD2. Sequencing was carried out using a population of CD138-negative cells sorted from bone marrow. The TCR comes from a donor aged 40 or older with multiple myeloma. The CDR3 DNA reads TGTGCCAGTAGGAGGGCTAGCGGGAGGGCGGGTGAGCAGTTCTTC. This sequence encodes CASRRASGRAGEQFF. Based on the CDR3 plus reference TRBV19 and TRBJ2-1, the full variable domain is DGGITQSPKYLFRKEGQNVTLSCEQNLNHDAMYWYRQDPGQGLRLIYYSQIVNDFQKGDIAEGYSVSREKKESFPLTVTSAQKNPTAFYLCASRRASGRAGEQFFGPGTRLTVL.